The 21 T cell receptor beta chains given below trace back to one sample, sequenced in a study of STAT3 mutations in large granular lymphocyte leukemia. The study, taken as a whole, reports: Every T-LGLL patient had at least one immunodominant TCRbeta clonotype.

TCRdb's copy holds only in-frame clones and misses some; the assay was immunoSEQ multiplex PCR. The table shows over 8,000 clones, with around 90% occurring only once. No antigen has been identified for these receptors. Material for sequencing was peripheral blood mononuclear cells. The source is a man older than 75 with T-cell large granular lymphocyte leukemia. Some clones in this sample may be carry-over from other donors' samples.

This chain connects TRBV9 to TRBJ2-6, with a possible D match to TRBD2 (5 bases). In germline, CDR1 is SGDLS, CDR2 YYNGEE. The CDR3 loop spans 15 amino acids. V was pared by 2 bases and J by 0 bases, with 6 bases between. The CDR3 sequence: CASSVRDSGANVLTF. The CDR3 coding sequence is TGTGCCAGCAGCGTTCGGGACTCTGGGGCCAACGTCCTGACTTTC.

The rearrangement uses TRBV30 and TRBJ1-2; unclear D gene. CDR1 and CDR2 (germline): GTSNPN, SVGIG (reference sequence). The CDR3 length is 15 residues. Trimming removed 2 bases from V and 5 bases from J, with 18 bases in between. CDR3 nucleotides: TGTGCCTGGAGTCTGGACCTCCTGAGATGGTATGGCTACACCTTC. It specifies CAWSLDLLRWYGYTF.

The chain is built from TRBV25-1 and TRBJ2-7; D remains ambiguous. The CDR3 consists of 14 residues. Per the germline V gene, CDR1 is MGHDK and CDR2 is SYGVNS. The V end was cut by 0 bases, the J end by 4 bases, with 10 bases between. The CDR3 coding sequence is TGTGCCAGCAGTGAATATAACGGACGTTACGAGCAGTACTTC. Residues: CASSEYNGRYEQYF.

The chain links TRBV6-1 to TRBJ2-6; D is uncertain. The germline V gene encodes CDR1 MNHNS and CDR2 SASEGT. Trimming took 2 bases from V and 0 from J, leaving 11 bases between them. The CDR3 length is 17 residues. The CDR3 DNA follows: TGTGCCAGCAGTGAATGGCCGTTGGGCTCTGGGGCCAACGTCCTGACTTTC. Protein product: CASSEWPLGSGANVLTF.

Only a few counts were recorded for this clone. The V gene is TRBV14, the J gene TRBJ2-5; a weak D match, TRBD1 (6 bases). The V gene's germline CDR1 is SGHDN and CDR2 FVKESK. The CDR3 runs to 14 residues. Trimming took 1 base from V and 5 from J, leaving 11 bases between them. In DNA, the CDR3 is TGTGCCAGCAGCCAAGTACAGGGAGTGGAGACCCAGTACTTC. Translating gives CASSQVQGVETQYF.

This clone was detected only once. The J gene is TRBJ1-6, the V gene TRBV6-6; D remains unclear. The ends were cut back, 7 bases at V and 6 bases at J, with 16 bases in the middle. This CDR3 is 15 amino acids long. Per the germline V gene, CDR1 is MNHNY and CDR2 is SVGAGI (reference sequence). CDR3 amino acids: CASTNSPPGNSPLHF. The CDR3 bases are TGTGCCAGCACCAACTCACCCCCGGGTAATTCACCCCTCCACTTT.

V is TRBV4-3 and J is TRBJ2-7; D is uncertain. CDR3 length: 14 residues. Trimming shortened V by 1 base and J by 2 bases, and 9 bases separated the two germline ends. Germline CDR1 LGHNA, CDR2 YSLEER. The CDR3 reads CASSQAYKTYEQYF. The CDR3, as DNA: TGCGCCAGCAGCCAAGCTTACAAGACCTACGAGCAGTACTTC.

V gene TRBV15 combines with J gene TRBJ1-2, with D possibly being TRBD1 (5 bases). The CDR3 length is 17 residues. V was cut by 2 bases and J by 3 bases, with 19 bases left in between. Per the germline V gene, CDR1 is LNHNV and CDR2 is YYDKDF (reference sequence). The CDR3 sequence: CATSRYHRDRGDYGYTF. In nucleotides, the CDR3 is TGTGCCACCAGCAGATATCACCGGGACCGAGGGGACTATGGCTACACCTTC.

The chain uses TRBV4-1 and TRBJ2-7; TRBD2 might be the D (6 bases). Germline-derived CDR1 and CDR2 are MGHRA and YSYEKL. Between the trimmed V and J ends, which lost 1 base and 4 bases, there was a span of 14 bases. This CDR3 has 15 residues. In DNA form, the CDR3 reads TGCGCCAGCAGCCAAGTAGCGGAGTTAGGTTACGAGCAGTACTTC. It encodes CASSQVAELGYEQYF.

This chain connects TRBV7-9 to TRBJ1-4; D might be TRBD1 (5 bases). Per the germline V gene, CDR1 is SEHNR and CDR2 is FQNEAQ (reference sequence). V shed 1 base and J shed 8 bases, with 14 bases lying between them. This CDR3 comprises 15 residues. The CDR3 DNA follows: TGTGCCAGCAGCTTAGAAGGCAGGGTTGGGGAAAAACTGTTTTTT. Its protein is CASSLEGRVGEKLFF.

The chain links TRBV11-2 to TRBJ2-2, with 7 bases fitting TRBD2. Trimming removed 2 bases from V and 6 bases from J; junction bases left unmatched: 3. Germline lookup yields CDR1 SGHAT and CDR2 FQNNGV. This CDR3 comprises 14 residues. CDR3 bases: TGTGCCAGCAGCTTACTGGGAGGGTCCGGGGAGCTGTTTTTT. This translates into CASSLLGGSGELFF. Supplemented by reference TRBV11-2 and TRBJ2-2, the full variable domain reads EAGVAQSPRYKIIEKRQSVAFWCNPISGHATLYWYQQILGQGPKLLIQFQNNGVVDDSQLPKDRFSAERLKGVDSTLKIQPAKLEDSAVYLCASSLLGGSGELFFGEGSRLTVL.

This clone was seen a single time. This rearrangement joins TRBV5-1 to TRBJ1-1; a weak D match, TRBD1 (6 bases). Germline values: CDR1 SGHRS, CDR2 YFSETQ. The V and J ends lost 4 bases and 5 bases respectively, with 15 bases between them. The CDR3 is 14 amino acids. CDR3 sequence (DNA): TGCGCCAGCAGCGGCGGGGGCGGTCGTACTGAAGCTTTCTTT. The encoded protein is CASSGGGGRTEAFF.

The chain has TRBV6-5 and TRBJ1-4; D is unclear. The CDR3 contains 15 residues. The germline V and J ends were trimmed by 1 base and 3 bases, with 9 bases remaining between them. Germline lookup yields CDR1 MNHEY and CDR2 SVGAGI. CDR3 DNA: TGTGCCAGCAGTTACTTGGGGTCAGCTAATGAAAAACTGTTTTTT. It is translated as CASSYLGSANEKLFF.

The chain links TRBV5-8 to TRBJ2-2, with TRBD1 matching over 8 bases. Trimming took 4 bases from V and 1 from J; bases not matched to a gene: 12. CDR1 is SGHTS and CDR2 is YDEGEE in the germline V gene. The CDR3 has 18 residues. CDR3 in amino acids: CASSALGAGTGNTGELFF. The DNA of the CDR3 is TGTGCCAGCAGCGCTCTAGGTGCGGGGACAGGGAACACCGGGGAGCTGTTTTTT.

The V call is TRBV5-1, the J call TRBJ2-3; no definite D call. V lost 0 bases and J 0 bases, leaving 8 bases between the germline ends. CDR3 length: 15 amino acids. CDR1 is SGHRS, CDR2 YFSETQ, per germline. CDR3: CASSLALDSTDTQYF. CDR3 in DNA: TGCGCCAGCAGCTTGGCGCTGGACAGCACAGATACGCAGTATTTT.

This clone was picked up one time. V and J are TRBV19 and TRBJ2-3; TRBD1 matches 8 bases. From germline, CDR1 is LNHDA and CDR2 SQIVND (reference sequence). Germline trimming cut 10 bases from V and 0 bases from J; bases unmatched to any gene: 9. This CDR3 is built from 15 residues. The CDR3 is CATRRGQASTDTQYF. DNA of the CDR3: TGTGCCACCAGGAGGGGACAGGCGAGCACAGATACGCAGTATTTT.

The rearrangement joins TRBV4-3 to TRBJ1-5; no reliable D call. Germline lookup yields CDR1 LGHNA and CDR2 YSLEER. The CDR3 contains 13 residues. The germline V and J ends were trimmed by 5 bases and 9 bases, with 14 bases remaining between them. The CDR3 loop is CASSSNREGPQHF. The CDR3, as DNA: TGCGCCAGCAGCTCAAATCGGGAAGGGCCCCAGCATTTT.

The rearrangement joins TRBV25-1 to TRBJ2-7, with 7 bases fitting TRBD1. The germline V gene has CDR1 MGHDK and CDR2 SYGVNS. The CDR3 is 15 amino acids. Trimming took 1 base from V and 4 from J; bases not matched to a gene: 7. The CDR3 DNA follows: TGTGCCAGCAGTGAATCCACAGGGGTCTCGTACGAGCAGTACTTC. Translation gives CASSESTGVSYEQYF.

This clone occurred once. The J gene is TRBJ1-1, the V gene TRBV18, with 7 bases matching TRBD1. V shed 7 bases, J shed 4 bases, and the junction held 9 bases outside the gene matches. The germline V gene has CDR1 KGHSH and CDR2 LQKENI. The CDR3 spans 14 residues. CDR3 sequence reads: CASCPSGGSTEAFF. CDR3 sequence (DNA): TGTGCCAGCTGCCCCTCAGGGGGGAGCACTGAAGCTTTCTTT.

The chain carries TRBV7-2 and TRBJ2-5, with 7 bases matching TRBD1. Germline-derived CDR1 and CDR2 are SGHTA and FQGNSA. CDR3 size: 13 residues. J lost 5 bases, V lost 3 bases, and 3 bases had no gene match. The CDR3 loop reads CASSFTGVETQYF. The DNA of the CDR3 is TGTGCCAGCAGCTTTACAGGGGTGGAGACCCAGTACTTC.

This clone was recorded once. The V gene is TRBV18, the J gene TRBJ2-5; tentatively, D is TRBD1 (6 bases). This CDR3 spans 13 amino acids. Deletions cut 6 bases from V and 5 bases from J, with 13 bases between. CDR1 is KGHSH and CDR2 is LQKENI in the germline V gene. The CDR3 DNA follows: TGTGCCAGCTCCTTCAGGCAGGGGGAGACCCAGTACTTC. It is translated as CASSFRQGETQYF. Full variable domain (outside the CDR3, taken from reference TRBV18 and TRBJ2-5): NAGVMQNPRHLVRRRGQEARLRCSPMKGHSHVYWYRQLPEEGLKFMVYLQKENIIDESGMPKERFSAEFPKEGPSILRIQQVVRGDSAAYFCASSFRQGETQYFGPGTRLLVL.